These 22 T cell receptor beta chains were sequenced from one sample in a study of beta chain features in type 1 diabetes. Investigators reverse transcribed all isolated RNA, so they sequenced expressed TCRB transcripts. Data came from immunoSEQ multiplex PCR; TCRdb stores just in-frame clones and leaves some out. The sample lists approximately 57,000 clones; 40% to 65% were seen once. Study-wide results and limits: There was a moderate but significant shortening of TCRB CDR3s in all four CD4+ subsets of Type 1 diabetes patients.

Their cognate antigens are unknown. What was sequenced was Tregs from blood. Receptors were obtained from a woman aged 40 to 49 with type 1 diabetes.

The V gene is TRBV7-2, the J gene TRBJ2-3, with unresolved D. There are 13 residues in the CDR3. Germline V lookup: CDR1 SGHTA, CDR2 FQGNSA. V was cut by 5 bases and J by 3 bases, with 9 bases left in between. The CDR3 is CASSRAPTDTQYF. As DNA, the CDR3 is TGTGCCAGCAGCCGAGCTCCTACAGATACGCAGTATTTT.

This chain connects TRBV10-3 to TRBJ2-5; the match to TRBD1 covers 7 bases. V lost 9 bases to trimming and J lost 1 base; unmatched junction nucleotides: 8. This CDR3 region has 14 residues. The germline V gene has CDR1 ENHRY and CDR2 SYGVKD. The DNA of the CDR3 is TGTGCCATTAGAGACAGGGCTGTCCAAGAGACCCAGTACTTC. The encoded protein is CAIRDRAVQETQYF.

This chain links TRBV6-5 with TRBJ2-3, with 7 bases identical to TRBD2. V trimming: 6 bases; J trimming: 4 bases; junction bases outside the gene matches: 4. This CDR3 comprises 13 residues. From germline, CDR1 is MNHEY and CDR2 SVGAGI. The CDR3 DNA is TGTGCCAGCAGGAGCGGGAACTCAGATACGCAGTATTTT. It yields the protein CASRSGNSDTQYF.

This sequence joins TRBV9 and TRBJ2-1, with D possibly TRBD2 on 7 matching bases. With 4 bases removed from V and 0 bases from J, the gap between germline ends came to 14 bases. CDR1 SGDLS and CDR2 YYNGEE come from the germline V gene. The CDR3 length is 16 residues. The CDR3 DNA follows: TGTGCCAGCAGCAGAGGGGGGGGAGTCTCCTACAATGAGCAGTTCTTC. Encoded protein: CASSRGGGVSYNEQFF.

This clone was found a few times. The rearrangement uses TRBV7-8 and TRBJ1-6; D uncertain. Germline CDR1 is SGHVS and CDR2 is FQNEAQ. This CDR3 comprises 13 residues. Trimming stripped 7 bases from V and 9 bases from J, with 13 bases between. CDR3 protein: CASTPGNTSPLHF. CDR3 sequence (DNA): TGTGCCAGCACCCCGGGGAATACTTCACCCCTCCACTTT.

This clone was detected a few times. The rearrangement links TRBV7-9 to TRBJ2-5, with 10 bases that match TRBD1. Germline V gene sequence: CDR1 SEHNR, CDR2 FQNEAQ (reference sequence). V was clipped by 3 bases and J by 4 bases; unmatched bases: 11. This CDR3 comprises 17 residues. CDR3 bases: TGTGCCAGCAGCTTGAGCGCTGGGACAGGGGTTTCAGAGACCCAGTACTTC. Translated, it gives CASSLSAGTGVSETQYF.

V gene TRBV11-2 combines with J gene TRBJ2-5, with a weak D call TRBD1 (5 bases). The germline CDR1 and CDR2 sequences are SGHAT and FQNNGV. There are 15 residues in the CDR3. The V end lost 0 bases, the J end lost 3 bases, and 11 bases lay between the germline ends. The CDR3 DNA follows: TGTGCCAGCAGCTTAGAAGGGGCCGCTAAAGAGACCCAGTACTTC. Protein: CASSLEGAAKETQYF.

The J gene is TRBJ2-1, the V gene TRBV28; 13 bases are shared with TRBD2. The CDR3 contains 21 residues. V was clipped by 5 bases and J by 0 bases; unmatched bases: 16. CDR1 and CDR2 from the germline V gene are MDHEN and SYDVKM. The CDR3: CASSPLPLLAGGPSSYNEQFF. For the CDR3, the DNA is TGTGCCAGCAGTCCCCTCCCCCTACTAGCGGGAGGGCCGAGCTCCTACAATGAGCAGTTCTTC.

Comment on this clone: The identical CDR3 is also encoded by other nucleotide sequences in the sample. The rearrangement joins TRBV7-6 to TRBJ2-7; 8 bases fit TRBD2. The CDR3 totals 14 residues. V lost 1 base, J lost 2 bases, and 1 base stayed unmatched. Germline CDR1 reads SGHVS; CDR2 reads FNYEAQ. As DNA, the CDR3 is TGTGCCAGCAGCTTAGGCGGGGGGCCCTACGAGCAGTACTTC. Translating gives CASSLGGGPYEQYF. Supplemented by reference TRBV7-6 and TRBJ2-7, the full variable domain reads GAGVSQSPRYKVTKRGQDVALRCDPISGHVSLYWYRQALGQGPEFLTYFNYEAQQDKSGLPNDRFSAERPEGSISTLTIQRTEQRDSAMYRCASSLGGGPYEQYFGPGTRLTVT.

This clone was seen a single time. This chain uses TRBV5-4 with TRBJ2-5, with D uncertain. The germline V and J ends were trimmed by 3 bases and 5 bases, with 11 bases remaining between them. CDR3 length equals 13 residues. Germline CDR1 and CDR2: SGHNT and YYREEE (reference sequence). CDR3 sequence reads: CASSSGAYETQYF. CDR3 coding DNA: TGTGCCAGCAGCTCAGGCGCCTACGAGACCCAGTACTTC. Supplemented by reference TRBV5-4 and TRBJ2-5, the full variable domain reads ETGVTQSPTHLIKTRGQQVTLRCSSQSGHNTVSWYQQALGQGPQFIFQYYREEENGRGNFPPRFSGLQFPNYSSELNVNALELDDSALYLCASSSGAYETQYFGPGTRLLVL.

This rearrangement joins TRBV5-1 to TRBJ2-2, with 10 bases aligning to TRBD2. The V gene end was trimmed by 6 bases and the J gene end by 2 bases; junction bases not matched to a gene: 7. Germline values: CDR1 SGHRS, CDR2 YFSETQ. CDR3 length: 16 amino acids. The CDR3 DNA sequence: TGCGCCAGCAAACCTAGCGGGAGCCTCAACACCGGGGAGCTGTTTTTT. This encodes CASKPSGSLNTGELFF.

The sample holds a few counts of this clone. V gene TRBV4-1 combines with J gene TRBJ2-7; 11 bases map to TRBD1. After removal of 1 base from V and 2 bases from J, the junction contained 4 bases not matched to a gene. There are 16 residues in the CDR3. Germline V gives CDR1 MGHRA, CDR2 YSYEKL. The CDR3 DNA is TGCGCCAGCAGCCAAGCGGCGGACAGGGGGCCCTACGAGCAGTACTTC. It is translated as CASSQAADRGPYEQYF.

This clone has a handful of counts. The chain carries TRBV28 and TRBJ1-5, with D possibly being TRBD1 (5 bases). V lost 3 bases, J lost 5 bases, and 14 bases lay in between. Germline assignment: CDR1 MDHEN and CDR2 SYDVKM. There are 15 residues in the CDR3. The CDR3 loop reads CASSFAGGGYQPQHF. Here the CDR3 DNA reads TGTGCCAGCAGTTTTGCTGGGGGAGGTTATCAGCCCCAGCATTTT.

This clone was seen once. The chain recombines TRBV6-1 with TRBJ1-2; no reliable D call. Germline assignment: CDR1 MNHNS and CDR2 SASEGT. CDR3 size: 16 residues. Trimming left V 4 bases short and J 2 bases short, with 17 bases between. The CDR3 sequence: CASSGSFGSLNYGYTF. In nucleotides, the CDR3 is TGTGCCAGCAGTGGGTCCTTCGGGTCCCTCAACTATGGCTACACCTTC.

As to this clone: Other DNA sequences in the same sample also yield this CDR3. This rearrangement joins TRBV9 to TRBJ2-1; TRBD1 is a possible D gene (7 bases). Germline-derived CDR1 and CDR2 are SGDLS and YYNGEE. CDR3 length equals 14 residues. Trimming stripped 7 bases from V and 1 base from J, with 12 bases between. CDR3 region: CASGRGASYNEQFF. CDR3 coding DNA: TGTGCCAGCGGCAGGGGGGCGTCCTACAATGAGCAGTTCTTC.

A few counts support this clone. V usage is TRBV7-9 and J usage is TRBJ2-7; TRBD1 is a possible D gene (5 bases). The CDR3 runs to 14 residues. The germline V gene has CDR1 SEHNR and CDR2 FQNEAQ (reference sequence). V lost 0 bases and J 3 bases, leaving 9 bases between the germline ends. In DNA, the CDR3 is TGTGCCAGCAGCTTAGCAGGGGTGAGCTACGAGCAGTACTTC. Its protein product is CASSLAGVSYEQYF.

The chain is built from TRBV5-1 and TRBJ1-2; the D is unclear. This CDR3 is built from 13 residues. Trimming stripped 4 bases from V and 6 bases from J, with 13 bases between. CDR1 and CDR2 (germline): SGHRS, YFSETQ. CDR3 protein: CASSHGLLDGYTF. Here the CDR3 DNA reads TGCGCCAGCAGCCATGGACTTCTTGATGGCTACACCTTC.

V usage is TRBV7-8 and J usage is TRBJ2-7; 7 positions match TRBD1. The CDR3 totals 15 residues. The V and J ends lost 6 bases and 3 bases, in that order; junction bases with no gene match: 11. Germline V gene lookup returns CDR1 SGHVS and CDR2 FQNEAQ. The CDR3 loop is CASRSSTGVLYEQYF. The DNA of the CDR3 is TGTGCCAGCAGGTCCTCAACAGGGGTCCTCTACGAGCAGTACTTC. Full variable domain (remainder filled in from reference TRBV7-8 and TRBJ2-7): GAGVSQSPRYKVAKRGQDVALRCDPISGHVSLFWYQQALGQGPEFLTYFQNEAQLDKSGLPSDRFFAERPEGSVSTLKIQRTQQEDSAVYLCASRSSTGVLYEQYFGPGTRLTVT.

J is TRBJ1-3 and V is TRBV9; 10 bases are a match to TRBD1. V was clipped by 3 bases and J by 2 bases; unmatched bases: 5. This CDR3 spans 16 amino acids. Per germline, CDR1 SGDLS and CDR2 YYNGEE. The CDR3 nucleotides read TGTGCCAGCAGCGCATCCGGACAGGGGGCTGGAAACACCATATATTTT. Its protein is CASSASGQGAGNTIYF.

The V call is TRBV18, the J call TRBJ2-1, with D possibly matching TRBD2 (5 bases). The CDR3 is 15 residues long. Germline values: CDR1 KGHSH, CDR2 LQKENI. V shed 0 bases and J shed 0 bases, with 6 bases lying between them. The CDR3 region has the DNA TGTGCCAGCTCACCACCAGGGAGCTCCTACAATGAGCAGTTCTTC. It translates to CASSPPGSSYNEQFF. The full variable domain, completed using reference TRBV18 and TRBJ2-1, is NAGVMQNPRHLVRRRGQEARLRCSPMKGHSHVYWYRQLPEEGLKFMVYLQKENIIDESGMPKERFSAEFPKEGPSILRIQQVVRGDSAAYFCASSPPGSSYNEQFFGPGTRLTVL.

V usage is TRBV4-2 and J usage is TRBJ2-3, with TRBD1 matching over 9 bases. The CDR3 is 15 amino acids. J gave up 4 bases and V 4 bases, and 6 bases lay outside the gene matches. Germline V gives CDR1 LGHNA, CDR2 YNFKEQ. CDR3 coding DNA: TGTGCCAGCAGCCTCGGGGGGACAGGGCCAGATACGCAGTATTTT. This translates into CASSLGGTGPDTQYF.

The rearrangement joins TRBV29-1 to TRBJ1-2; 12 bases map to TRBD1. Germline CDR1 reads SQVTM; CDR2 reads ANQGSEA. This CDR3 comprises 14 residues. In nucleotides, the CDR3 is TGCAGTTTTCGGGGACAGGGGGCTGCGGGTGGCTACACCTTC. Protein: CSFRGQGAAGGYTF.